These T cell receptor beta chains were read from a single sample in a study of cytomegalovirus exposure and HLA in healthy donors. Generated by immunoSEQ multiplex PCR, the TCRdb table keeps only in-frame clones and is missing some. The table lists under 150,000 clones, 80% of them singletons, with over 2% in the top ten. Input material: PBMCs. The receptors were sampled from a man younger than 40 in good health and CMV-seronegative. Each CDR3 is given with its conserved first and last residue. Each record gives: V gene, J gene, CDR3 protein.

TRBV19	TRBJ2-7	CASSISVSYEQYF
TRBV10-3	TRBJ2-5	CAISHLGTSGLNRQETQYF
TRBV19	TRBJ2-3	CASSIAWDRSTDTQYF
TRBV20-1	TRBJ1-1	CSAPRNTEAFF
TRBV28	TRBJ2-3	CASSTTTEVRPTDTQYF
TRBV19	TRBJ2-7	CANSFRQGTYEQYF
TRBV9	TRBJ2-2	CASTLSRNTGELFF
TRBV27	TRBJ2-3	CASSFQLAGLDTQYF
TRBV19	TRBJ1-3	CASSIWSGTSSGNTIYF
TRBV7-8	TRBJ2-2	CASSPLAAGELFF
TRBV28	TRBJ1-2	CASSTGAASHYGYTF
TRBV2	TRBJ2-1	CASRPLAGVGYNEQFF
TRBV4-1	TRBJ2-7	CASSQDPGTANEQYF
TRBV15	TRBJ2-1	CATSRGASGTNEQFF
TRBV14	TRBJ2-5	CASSQEGRGKQETQYF
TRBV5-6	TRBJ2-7	CASSFFPTSGTYEQYF
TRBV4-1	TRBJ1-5	CASSQEGRGVQPQHF
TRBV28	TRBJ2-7	CASSRDRVEQYF
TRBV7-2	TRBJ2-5	CASSLLGLTQKETQYF
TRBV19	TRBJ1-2	CASSIWQGGDYGYTF
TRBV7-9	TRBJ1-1	CASSLDVLEAFF
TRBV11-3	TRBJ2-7	CASSLRAGGHEQYF
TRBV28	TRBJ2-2	CASRDLEGPGGELFF
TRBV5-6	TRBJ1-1	CASSRGGTNTEAFF
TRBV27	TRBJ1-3	CASSLTRYSGNTIYF
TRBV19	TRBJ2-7	CASSIGSSYEQYF
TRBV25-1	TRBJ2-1	CASSEFLRAGRGDEQFF
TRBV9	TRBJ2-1	CASSVDRVQNEQFF
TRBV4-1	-	CASAGGLGEQYF
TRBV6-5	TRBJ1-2	CASSYSASGEGYGYTF
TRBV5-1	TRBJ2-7	CASSFQTGPSPSGSYEQYF
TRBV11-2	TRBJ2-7	CASSFRNLGSYEQYF
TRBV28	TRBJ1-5	CASRARGAINQPQHF
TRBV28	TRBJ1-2	CASSLGGQKYPF
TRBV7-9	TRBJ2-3	CASSRGLAGLFTDTQYF
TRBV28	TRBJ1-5	CASSFRDRQWGDQPQHF
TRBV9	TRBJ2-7	CASSVYRESTEQYF
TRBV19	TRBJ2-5	CASSMWETSGTQETQYF
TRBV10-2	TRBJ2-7	CASREGQGPSYEQYF
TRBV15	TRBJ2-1	CATSLDRGLGNEQFF
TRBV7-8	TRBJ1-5	CASSAQGPNQPQHF
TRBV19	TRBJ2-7	CASSIRVGGQGDEQYF
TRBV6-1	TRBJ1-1	CASSEWGEGTEAFF
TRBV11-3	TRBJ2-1	CASSLGDREFF
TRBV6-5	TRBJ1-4	CASSYSLGLGEKLFF
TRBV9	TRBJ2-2	CASSVGLNTGELFF
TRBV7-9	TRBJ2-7	CASSLDGAAPTFYEQYF